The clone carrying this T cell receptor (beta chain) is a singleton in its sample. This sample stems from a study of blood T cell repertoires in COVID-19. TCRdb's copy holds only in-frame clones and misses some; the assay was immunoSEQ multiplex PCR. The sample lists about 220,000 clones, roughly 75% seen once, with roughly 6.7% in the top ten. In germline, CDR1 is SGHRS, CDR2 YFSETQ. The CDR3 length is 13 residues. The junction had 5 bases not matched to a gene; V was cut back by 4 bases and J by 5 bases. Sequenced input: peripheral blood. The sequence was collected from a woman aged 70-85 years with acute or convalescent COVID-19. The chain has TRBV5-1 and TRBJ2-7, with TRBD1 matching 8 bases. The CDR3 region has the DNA TGCGCCAGCAGCCCTGGACAGGGCCACGAGCAGTACTTC. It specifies CASSPGQGHEQYF.